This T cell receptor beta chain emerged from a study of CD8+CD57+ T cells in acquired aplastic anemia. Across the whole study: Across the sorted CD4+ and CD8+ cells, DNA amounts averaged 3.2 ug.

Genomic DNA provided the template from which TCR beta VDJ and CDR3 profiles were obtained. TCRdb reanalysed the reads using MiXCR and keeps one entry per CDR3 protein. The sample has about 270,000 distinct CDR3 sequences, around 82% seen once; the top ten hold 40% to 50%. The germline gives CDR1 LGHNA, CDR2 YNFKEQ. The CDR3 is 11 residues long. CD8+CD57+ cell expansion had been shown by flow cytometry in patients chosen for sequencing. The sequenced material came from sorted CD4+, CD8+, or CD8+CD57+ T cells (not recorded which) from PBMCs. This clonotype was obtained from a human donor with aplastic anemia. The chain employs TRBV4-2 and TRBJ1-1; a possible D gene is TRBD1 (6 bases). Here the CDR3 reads CSSNRVAEAFF. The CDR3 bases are TGTAGCAGCAACAGGGTCGCTGAAGCTTTCTTT.